This passage covers 3 T cell receptor beta chains from one sample sequenced in a study of control samples from healthy donors and cancer patients. The repertoire was sequenced with immunoSEQ multiplex PCR; TCRdb's copy has only in-frame clones and lacks some. The sample has tens of thousands of clones; over 85% are singletons. Sequenced sample: PBMCs. The receptor set was obtained from a man in his 60s with colorectal cancer.

This chain links TRBV29-1 with TRBJ1-1; no clear D. The germline V gene encodes CDR1 SQVTM and CDR2 ANQGSEA. The length of the CDR3 is 11 residues. Trimming removed 6 bases from V and 2 bases from J, with 7 bases in between. CDR3 DNA: TGCAGCGTGGGCCCTAACACTGAAGCTTTCTTT. Translated, it gives CSVGPNTEAFF.

This sequence joins TRBV6-6 and TRBJ2-1, with D perhaps TRBD2 (5 bases). The CDR3 has 10 amino acids. Between the trimmed V and J ends, which lost 8 bases and 12 bases, there was a span of 11 bases. CDR1 and CDR2 from the germline V gene are MNHNY and SVGAGI (reference sequence). The CDR3 loop is CASGPAGQFF. CDR3 sequence (DNA): TGTGCCAGCGGACCGGCGGGGCAGTTCTTC.

The rearrangement joins TRBV7-8 to TRBJ2-5, with a possible D match to TRBD1 (6 bases). V dropped 1 base and J dropped 5 bases, with 14 bases sitting between them. The CDR3 extends over 15 amino acids. The germline gives CDR1 SGHVS, CDR2 FQNEAQ. CDR3 sequence: CASSLVGAVGETQYF. The CDR3 bases are TGTGCCAGCAGCTTAGTGGGGGCGGTAGGGGAGACCCAGTACTTC.